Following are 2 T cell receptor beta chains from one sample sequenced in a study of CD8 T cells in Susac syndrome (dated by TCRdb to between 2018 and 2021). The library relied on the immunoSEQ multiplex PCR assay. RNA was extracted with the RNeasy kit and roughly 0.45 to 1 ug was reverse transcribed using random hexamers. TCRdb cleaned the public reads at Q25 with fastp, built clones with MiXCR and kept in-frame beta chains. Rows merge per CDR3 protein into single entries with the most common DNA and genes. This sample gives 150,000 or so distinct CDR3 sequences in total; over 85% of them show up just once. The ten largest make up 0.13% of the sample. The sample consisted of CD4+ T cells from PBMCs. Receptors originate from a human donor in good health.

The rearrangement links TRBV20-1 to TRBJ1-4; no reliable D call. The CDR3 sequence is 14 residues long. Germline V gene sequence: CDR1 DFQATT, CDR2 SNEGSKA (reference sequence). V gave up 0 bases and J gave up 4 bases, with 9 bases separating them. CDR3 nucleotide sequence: TGCAGTGCTAGAGACCGGGTGGTTAATGAAAAACTGTTTTTT. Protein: CSARDRVVNEKLFF.

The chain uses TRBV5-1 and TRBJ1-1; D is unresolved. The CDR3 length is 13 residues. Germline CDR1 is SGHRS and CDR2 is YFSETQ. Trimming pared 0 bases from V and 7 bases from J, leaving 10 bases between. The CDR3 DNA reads TGCGCCAGCAGCTTGGACGCGGAACTTGAAGCTTTCTTT. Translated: CASSLDAELEAFF.